This TCR beta chain was captured in a study of T-cell memory formation after mild COVID-19. General study findings and limits: Pre-infection memory already had some responding clones, implying cross-reactive memory joined. Clones that contracted from day 15 to 85 had balanced CD4/CD8; later expanders were CD4+ biased. Contracting CD8+ clones were enriched in EMRA, CD4+ mainly in CM and EM.

V shed 1 base and J shed 13 bases, with 20 bases lying between them. This CDR3 has 16 residues. Per germline, CDR1 LGHNA and CDR2 YSLEER. This clonotype was counted only a few times. What it binds is not known. TCRdb used MiXCR to reprocess the 5' RACE reads, holding one entry per CDR3 protein. The sample yields roughly 150,000 distinct CDR3 sequences, more than 14% seen once. This chain joins TRBV4-3 and TRBJ2-6; D gene ambiguous. The receptor was derived from an adult woman who had mild COVID-19 (a few samples of this study predate the infection). Cell type and time point are not known. Sequenced material: PBMCs or a T cell subset sorted from them (not recorded which). CDR3 bases: TGCGCCAGCAGCCAAGGGCCGCGCGGTGCCAAGGAGGTCCTGACTTTC. Residues: CASSQGPRGAKEVLTF.